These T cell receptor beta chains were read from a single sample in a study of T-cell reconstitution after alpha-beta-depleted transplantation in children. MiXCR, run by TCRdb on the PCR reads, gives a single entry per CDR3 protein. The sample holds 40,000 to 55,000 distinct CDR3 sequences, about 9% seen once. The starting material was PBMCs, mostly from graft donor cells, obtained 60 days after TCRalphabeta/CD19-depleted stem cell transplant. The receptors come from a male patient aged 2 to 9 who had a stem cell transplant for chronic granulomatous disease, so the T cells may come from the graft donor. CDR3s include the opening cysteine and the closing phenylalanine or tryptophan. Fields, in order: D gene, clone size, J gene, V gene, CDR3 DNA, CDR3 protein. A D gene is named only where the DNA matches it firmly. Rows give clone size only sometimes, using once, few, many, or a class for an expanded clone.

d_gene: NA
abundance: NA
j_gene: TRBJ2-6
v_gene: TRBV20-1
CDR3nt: TGCTGTGCTAGAGATGGGAGTTTCTACTCTGGGGCCAACGTCCTGACTTTC
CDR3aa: CCARDGSFYSGANVLTF

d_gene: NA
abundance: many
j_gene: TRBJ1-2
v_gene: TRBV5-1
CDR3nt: TGCGCCAGCAGGTCACTTCGCTATGGCTACACCTTC
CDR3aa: CASRSLRYGYTF

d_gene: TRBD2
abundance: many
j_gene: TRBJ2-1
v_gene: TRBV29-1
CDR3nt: TGCAGCGTTGCCCTCAGTGCGGGAGGCTACAATGAGCAGTTCTTC
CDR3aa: CSVALSAGGYNEQFF

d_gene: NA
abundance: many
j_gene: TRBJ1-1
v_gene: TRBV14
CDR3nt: TGTGCCAGCAGCCAAGGACGGGGGGGGACTGAAGCTTTCTTT
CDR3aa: CASSQGRGGTEAFF

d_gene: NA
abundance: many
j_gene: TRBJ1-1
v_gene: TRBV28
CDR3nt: TGTGCCATCGCCGATTGGGCGAACACTGAAGCTTTCTTT
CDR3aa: CAIADWANTEAFF

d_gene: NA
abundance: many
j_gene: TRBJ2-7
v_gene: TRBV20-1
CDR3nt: TGCAGTGCCACAAGGCCGGGGGCCTACGAGCAGTACTTC
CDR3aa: CSATRPGAYEQYF

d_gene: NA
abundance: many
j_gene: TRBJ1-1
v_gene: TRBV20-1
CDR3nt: TGCAGTGCTAGAGCGACCGAGTCGGACACTGAAGCTTTCTTT
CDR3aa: CSARATESDTEAFF

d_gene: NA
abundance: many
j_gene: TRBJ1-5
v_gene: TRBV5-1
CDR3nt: TGCGCCAGCAGCTTGCAGGGGATGGGACAGCCCCAGCATTTT
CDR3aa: CASSLQGMGQPQHF

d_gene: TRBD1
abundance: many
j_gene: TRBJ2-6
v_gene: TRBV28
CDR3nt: TGTGCCAGCAGTCCCCGGGACAGGGCGGGCGACGTCCTGACTTTC
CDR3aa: CASSPRDRAGDVLTF

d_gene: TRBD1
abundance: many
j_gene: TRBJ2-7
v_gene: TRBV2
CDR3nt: TGTGCCAGCACGCTGGGACAGACCTACGAGCAGTACTTC
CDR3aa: CASTLGQTYEQYF

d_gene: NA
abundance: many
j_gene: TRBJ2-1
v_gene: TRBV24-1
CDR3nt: TGTGCCACCAGTGATCGCTATGAGCAGTTCTTC
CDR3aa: CATSDRYEQFF

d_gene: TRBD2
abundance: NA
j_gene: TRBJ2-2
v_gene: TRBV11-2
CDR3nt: TGTGCCAGCAGCCGGGGGGTGAACACCGGGGAGCTGTTTTTT
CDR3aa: CASSRGVNTGELFF

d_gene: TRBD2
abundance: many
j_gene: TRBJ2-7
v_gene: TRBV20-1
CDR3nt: TGCAGTTCAGAACTAGCGGGAGTAGTATACGAGCAGTACTTC
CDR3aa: CSSELAGVVYEQYF

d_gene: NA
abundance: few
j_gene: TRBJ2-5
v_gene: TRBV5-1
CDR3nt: TGCGCCAGCAGCTCAATGGCCCGGGCCGCTGAGTCCCAGTACTTC
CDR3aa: CASSSMARAAESQYF

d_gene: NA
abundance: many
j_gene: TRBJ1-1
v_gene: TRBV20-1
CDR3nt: TGCAGTGCTAGAGAGAGAGATACTGAAGCTTTCTTT
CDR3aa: CSARERDTEAFF

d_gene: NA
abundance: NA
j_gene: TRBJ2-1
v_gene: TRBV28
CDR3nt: TGTGCCAGCAGTCCCACAGGGCGGTACGGGTTCTTC
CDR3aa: CASSPTGRYGFF

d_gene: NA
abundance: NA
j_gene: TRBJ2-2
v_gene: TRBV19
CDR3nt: TGTGCCAGTAGTATCGGGGGATCAGCGAACACCGGGGAGCTGTTTTTT
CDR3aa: CASSIGGSANTGELFF

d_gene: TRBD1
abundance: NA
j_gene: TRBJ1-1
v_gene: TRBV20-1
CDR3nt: TGCAGTGCGGGACAGGGGAGGATTCGCACTGAAGCTTTCTTT
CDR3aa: CSAGQGRIRTEAFF

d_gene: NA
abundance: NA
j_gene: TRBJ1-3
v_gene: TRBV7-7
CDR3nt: TGTGCTAGCAGCATCGACAACTCTGGAAACACCATATATTTT
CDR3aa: CASSIDNSGNTIYF

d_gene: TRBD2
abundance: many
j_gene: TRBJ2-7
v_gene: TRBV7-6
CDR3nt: TGTGCCAGCAGCTTAGGCACAGCGGGGGAGCAGTACTTC
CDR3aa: CASSLGTAGEQYF

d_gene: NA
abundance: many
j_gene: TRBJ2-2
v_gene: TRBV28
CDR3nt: TGTGCCAGCAGTTTTACGGGGAACACCGGGGAGCTGTTTTTT
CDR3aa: CASSFTGNTGELFF

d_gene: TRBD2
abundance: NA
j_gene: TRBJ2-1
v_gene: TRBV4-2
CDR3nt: TGTGCCAGCAGATCCGGGACTAGCGGGTTCAATGAGCAGTTCTTC
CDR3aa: CASRSGTSGFNEQFF

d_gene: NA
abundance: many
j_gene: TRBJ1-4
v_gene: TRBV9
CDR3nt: TGTGCCAGCAGCGTAGCTGGCAGCTTTGAAAAACTGTTTTTT
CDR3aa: CASSVAGSFEKLFF

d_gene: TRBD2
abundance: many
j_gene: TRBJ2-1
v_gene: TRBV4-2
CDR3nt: TGTGCCAGCAGCCAAGATGCAAGCGGGAGTCGTAATGAGCAGTTCTTC
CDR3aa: CASSQDASGSRNEQFF

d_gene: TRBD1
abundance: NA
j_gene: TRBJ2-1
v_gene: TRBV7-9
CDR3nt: TGTGCCAGCAGCTCCCGGGACAGCTCTAGAGGATACTTC
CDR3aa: CASSSRDSSRGYF

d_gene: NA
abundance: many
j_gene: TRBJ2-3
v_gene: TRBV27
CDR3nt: TGTGCCACCAGTTTGAGGGTTGAAGGCACAGATACGCAGTATTTT
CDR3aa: CATSLRVEGTDTQYF

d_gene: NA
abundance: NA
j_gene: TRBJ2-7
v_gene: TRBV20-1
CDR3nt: TGCAGTGCTAGTCTTCCGGGACCCCAACGCCACTACGAGCAGTACTTC
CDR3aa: CSASLPGPQRHYEQYF